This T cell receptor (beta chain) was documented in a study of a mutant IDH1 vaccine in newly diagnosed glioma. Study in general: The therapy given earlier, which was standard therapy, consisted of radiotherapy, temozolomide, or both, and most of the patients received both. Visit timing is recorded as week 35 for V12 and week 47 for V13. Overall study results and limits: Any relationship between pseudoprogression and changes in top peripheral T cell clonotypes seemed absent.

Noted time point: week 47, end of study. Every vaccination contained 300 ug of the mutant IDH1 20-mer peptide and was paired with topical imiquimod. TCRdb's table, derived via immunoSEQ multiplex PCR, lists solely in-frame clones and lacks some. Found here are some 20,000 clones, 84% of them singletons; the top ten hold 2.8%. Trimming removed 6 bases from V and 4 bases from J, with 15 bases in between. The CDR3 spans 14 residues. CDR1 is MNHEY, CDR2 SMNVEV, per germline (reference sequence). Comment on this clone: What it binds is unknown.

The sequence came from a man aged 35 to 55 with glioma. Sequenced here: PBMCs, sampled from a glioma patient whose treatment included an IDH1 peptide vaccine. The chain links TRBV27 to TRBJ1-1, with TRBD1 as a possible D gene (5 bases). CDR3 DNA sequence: TGTGCCAGCAGACGCGCGGGTGGGACCACTGAAGCTTTCTTT. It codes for CASRRAGGTTEAFF.